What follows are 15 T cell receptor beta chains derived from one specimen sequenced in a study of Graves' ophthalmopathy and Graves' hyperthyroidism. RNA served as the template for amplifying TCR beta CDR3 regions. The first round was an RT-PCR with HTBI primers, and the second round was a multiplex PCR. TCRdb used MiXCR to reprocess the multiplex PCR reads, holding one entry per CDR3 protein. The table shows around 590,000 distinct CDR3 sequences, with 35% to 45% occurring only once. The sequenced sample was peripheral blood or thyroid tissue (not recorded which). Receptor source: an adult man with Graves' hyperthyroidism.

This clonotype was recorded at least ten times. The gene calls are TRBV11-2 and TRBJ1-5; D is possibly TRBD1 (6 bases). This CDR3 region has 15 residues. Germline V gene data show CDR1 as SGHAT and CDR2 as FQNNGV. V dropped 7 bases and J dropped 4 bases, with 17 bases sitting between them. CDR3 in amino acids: CASTLHPGANQPQHF. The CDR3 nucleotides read TGTGCCAGCACCCTTCACCCGGGGGCTAATCAGCCCCAGCATTTT.

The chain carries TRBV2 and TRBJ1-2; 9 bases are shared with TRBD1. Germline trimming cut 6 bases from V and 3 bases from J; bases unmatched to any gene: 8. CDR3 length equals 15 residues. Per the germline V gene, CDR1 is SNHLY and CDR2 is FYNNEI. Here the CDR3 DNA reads TGTGCCAGCAGACCCGGGACAGGGTATGACTATGGCTACACCTTC. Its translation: CASRPGTGYDYGYTF.

The CDR3 coding sequence is TGTGCCAGCAGCTTCCGGGACAGGGGGCTTTATGGCTACACCTTC. Amino acids: CASSFRDRGLYGYTF. The chain is built from TRBV7-9 and TRBJ1-2, with 12 bases that match TRBD1. In germline, CDR1 is SEHNR, CDR2 FQNEAQ (reference sequence). The length of the CDR3 is 15 residues. The V and J ends lost 3 bases and 5 bases, in that order; junction bases with no gene match: 4.

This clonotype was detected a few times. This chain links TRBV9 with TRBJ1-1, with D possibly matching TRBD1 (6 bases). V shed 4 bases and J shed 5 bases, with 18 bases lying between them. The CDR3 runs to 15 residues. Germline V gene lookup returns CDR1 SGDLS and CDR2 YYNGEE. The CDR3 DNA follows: TGTGCCAGCAGCCAGGGGAGGGGCGGAAAAACTGAAGCTTTCTTT. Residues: CASSQGRGGKTEAFF.

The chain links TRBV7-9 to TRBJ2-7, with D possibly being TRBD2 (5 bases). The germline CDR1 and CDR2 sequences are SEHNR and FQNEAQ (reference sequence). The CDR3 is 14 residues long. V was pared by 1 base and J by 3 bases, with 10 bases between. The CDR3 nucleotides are TGTGCCAGCAGCTTAGTCGGGATAGGCTACGAGCAGTACTTC. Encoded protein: CASSLVGIGYEQYF.

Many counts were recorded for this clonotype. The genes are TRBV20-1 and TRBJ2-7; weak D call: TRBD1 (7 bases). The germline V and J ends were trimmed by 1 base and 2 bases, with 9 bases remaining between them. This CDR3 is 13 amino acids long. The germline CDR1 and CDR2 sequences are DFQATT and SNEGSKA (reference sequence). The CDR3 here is CSARGGTAYEQYF. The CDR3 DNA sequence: TGCAGTGCTAGAGGCGGGACAGCCTACGAGCAGTACTTC.

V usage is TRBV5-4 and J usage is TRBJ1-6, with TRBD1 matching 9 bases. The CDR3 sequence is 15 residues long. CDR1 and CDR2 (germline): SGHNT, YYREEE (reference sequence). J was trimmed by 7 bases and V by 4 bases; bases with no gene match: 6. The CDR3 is CASSLGTGWNSPLHF. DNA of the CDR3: TGTGCCAGCAGCCTGGGGACAGGGTGGAATTCACCCCTCCACTTT.

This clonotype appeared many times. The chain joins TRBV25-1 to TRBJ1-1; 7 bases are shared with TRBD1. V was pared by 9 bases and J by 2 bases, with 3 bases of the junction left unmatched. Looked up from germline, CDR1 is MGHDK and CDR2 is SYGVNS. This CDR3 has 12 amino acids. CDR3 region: CASRQGNTEAFF. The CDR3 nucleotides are TGTGCCAGTCGACAGGGAAACACTGAAGCTTTCTTT.

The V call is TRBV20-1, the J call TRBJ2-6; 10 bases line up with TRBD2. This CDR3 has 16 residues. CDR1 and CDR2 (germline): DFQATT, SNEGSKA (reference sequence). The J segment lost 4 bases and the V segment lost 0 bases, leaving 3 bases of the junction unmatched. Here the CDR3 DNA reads TGCAGTGCTAGAGATTCGACTAGCGGGGGGGCCAACGTCCTGACTTTC. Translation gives CSARDSTSGGANVLTF.

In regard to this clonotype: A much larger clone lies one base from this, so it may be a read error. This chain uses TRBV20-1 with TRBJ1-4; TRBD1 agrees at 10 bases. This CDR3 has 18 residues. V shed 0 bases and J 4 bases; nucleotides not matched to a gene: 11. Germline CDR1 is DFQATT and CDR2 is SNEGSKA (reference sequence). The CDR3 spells CSARDPPGQGFSNEKLFF. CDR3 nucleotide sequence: TGCAGTGCTAGAGATCCCCCGGGACAGGGGTTTAGTAATGAAAAACTGTTTTTT.

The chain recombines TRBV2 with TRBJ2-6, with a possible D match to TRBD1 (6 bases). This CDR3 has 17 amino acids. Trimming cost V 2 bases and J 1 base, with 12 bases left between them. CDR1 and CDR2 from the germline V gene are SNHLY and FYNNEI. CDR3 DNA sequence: TGTGCCAGCAGTGAACTCGCGACAGGATCTGGGGCCAACGTCCTGACTTTC. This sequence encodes CASSELATGSGANVLTF.

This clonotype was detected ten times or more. DNA of the CDR3: TGTGCCAGCTCACTTCAAACAGGGAACCAAGAGACCCAGTACTTC. Amino acid sequence: CASSLQTGNQETQYF. This chain links TRBV18 with TRBJ2-5, with D possibly matching TRBD1 (6 bases). V was clipped by 4 bases and J by 0 bases, with 12 bases between them. Germline V gives CDR1 KGHSH, CDR2 LQKENI. There are 15 residues in the CDR3.

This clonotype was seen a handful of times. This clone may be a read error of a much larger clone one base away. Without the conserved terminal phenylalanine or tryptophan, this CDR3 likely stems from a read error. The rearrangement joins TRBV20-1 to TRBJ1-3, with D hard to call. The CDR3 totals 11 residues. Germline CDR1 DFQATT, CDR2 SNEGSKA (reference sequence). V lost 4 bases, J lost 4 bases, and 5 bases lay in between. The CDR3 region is CSATFGNTIYL. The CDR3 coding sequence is TGCAGTGCTACTTTCGGAAACACCATATATCTT.

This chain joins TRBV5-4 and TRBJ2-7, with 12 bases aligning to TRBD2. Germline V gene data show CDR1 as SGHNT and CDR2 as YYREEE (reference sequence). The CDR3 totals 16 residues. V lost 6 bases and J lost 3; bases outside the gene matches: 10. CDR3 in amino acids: CASTPFKTSGSYEQYF. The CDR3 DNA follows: TGTGCCAGCACCCCCTTCAAGACTAGCGGGAGCTACGAGCAGTACTTC. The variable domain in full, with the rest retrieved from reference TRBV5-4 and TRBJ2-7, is ETGVTQSPTHLIKTRGQQVTLRCSSQSGHNTVSWYQQALGQGPQFIFQYYREEENGRGNFPPRFSGLQFPNYSSELNVNALELDDSALYLCASTPFKTSGSYEQYFGPGTRLTVT.

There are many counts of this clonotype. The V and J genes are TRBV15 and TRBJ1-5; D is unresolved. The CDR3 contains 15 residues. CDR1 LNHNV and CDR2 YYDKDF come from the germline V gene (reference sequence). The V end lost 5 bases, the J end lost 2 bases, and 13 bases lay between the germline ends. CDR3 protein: CATSSPLRGNQPQHF. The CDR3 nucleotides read TGTGCCACCAGCTCGCCCTTGAGGGGCAATCAGCCCCAGCATTTT.